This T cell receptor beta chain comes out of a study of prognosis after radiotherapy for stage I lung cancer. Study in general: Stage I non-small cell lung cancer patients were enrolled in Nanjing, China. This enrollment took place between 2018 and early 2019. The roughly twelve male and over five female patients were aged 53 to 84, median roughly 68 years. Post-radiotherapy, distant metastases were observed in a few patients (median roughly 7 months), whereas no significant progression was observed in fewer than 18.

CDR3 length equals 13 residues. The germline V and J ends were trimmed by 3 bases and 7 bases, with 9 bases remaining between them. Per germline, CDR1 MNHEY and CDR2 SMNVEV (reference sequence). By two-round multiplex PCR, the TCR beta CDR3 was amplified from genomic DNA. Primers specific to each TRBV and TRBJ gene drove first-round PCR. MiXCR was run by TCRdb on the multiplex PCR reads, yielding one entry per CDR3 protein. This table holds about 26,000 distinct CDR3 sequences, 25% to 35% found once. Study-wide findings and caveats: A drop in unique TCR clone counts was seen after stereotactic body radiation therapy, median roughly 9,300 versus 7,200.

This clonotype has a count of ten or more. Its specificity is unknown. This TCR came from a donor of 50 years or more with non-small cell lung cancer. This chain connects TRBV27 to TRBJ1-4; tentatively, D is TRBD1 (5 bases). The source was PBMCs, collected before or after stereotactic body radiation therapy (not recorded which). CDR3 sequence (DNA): TGTGCCAGCAGTTTGCAGGGCACTGAAAAACTGTTTTTT. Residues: CASSLQGTEKLFF.